The 10 T cell receptor beta chains reported below all come from one sample, sequenced in a study of regulatory T cells in long-lasting Graves disease. Libraries of TCR beta came from iRepertoire HTBI primers plus Arm-PCR of CDR3 regions. TCRdb fed the multiplex PCR reads into MiXCR, producing one record per CDR3 protein. The table records about half a million distinct CDR3 sequences, 22% of them present only once. Time point given: persistent/refractory GD, antithyroid drugs over 5 years with positive TRAb. RNA extracted from PBMCs served as the sequencing template. The sequenced sample was peripheral blood mononuclear cells (PBMCs), obtained when the disease was refractory, from a patient treated with antithyroid drugs. The source of these receptors is a female donor with Graves disease.

This clonotype was observed a few times. The chain carries TRBV12-3 or TRBV12-4 and TRBJ2-2; no definite D call. This CDR3 is 16 amino acids long. The V gene lost 2 bases and the J gene lost 6 bases, with 16 bases spanning the gap. The CDR3 DNA reads TGTGCCAGCAGTTTACCCCGGGCCTCCGGGTCCGGGGAGCTGTTTTTT. Translated: CASSLPRASGSGELFF.

This clonotype showed up just a few times. The gene calls are TRBV11-2 and TRBJ2-2, with TRBD1 as a possible D gene (5 bases). Per the germline V gene, CDR1 is SGHAT and CDR2 is FQNNGV. V lost 6 bases to trimming and J lost 1 base, with 15 bases between them. The CDR3 runs to 16 residues. CDR3 protein: CASRIDSLGNTGELFF. The CDR3 DNA follows: TGTGCCAGCAGGATAGACAGCTTAGGGAACACCGGGGAGCTGTTTTTT.

The chain links TRBV18 to TRBJ1-1; D remains unclear. The V end lost 6 bases, the J end lost 0 bases, and 14 bases lay between the germline ends. The CDR3 consists of 15 residues. Germline V lookup: CDR1 KGHSH, CDR2 LQKENI. The CDR3 nucleotides are TGTGCCAGCTCGCCTGGACCGTCTATGAACACTGAAGCTTTCTTT. The encoded protein is CASSPGPSMNTEAFF.

This clonotype was seen at least ten times. This chain uses TRBV12-3 or TRBV12-4 with TRBJ2-7, with 9 bases that match TRBD1. The junction had 4 bases not matched to a gene; V was cut back by 5 bases and J by 5 bases. This CDR3 has 13 amino acids. CDR3 DNA: TGTGCCAGCAGTAAGGGACAGGGCGACGAGCAGTACTTC. It translates to CASSKGQGDEQYF.

This clonotype was seen many times. The chain couples TRBV10-3 to TRBJ1-2; no clear D. The CDR3 has 12 residues. The germline V gene has CDR1 ENHRY and CDR2 SYGVKD. V was shortened by 0 bases and J by 8 bases, with 7 bases between the two germline ends. The CDR3 region has the DNA TGTGCCATCAGTGAGTCTTGGGGAGGCTACACCTTC. Encoded protein: CAISESWGGYTF.

The chain combines TRBV2 with TRBJ2-1, with 9 positions matching TRBD2. CDR1 is SNHLY, CDR2 FYNNEI, per germline. The CDR3 sequence is 14 residues long. Unmatched junction bases numbered 4, after V lost 3 bases and J lost 7 bases. CDR3 loop: CASSDGSGSNEQFF. The CDR3 nucleotides are TGTGCCAGCAGTGATGGTAGCGGGAGTAATGAGCAGTTCTTC. The complete variable domain, with remaining parts taken from reference TRBV2 and TRBJ2-1, reads EPEVTQTPSHQVTQMGQEVILRCVPISNHLYFYWYRQILGQKVEFLVSFYNNEISEKSEIFDDQFSVERPDGSNFTLKIRSTKLEDSAMYFCASSDGSGSNEQFFGPGTRLTVL.

In its sample, this clonotype was seen many times. The chain has TRBV7-6 and TRBJ1-4; unclear D gene. The V gene lost 5 bases and the J gene lost 7 bases, with 14 bases spanning the gap. Germline V CDR1 and CDR2: SGHVS, FNYEAQ. This CDR3 spans 14 amino acids. The CDR3 here is CASSPGFGFEKLFF. CDR3 DNA: TGTGCCAGCAGCCCGGGGTTCGGATTTGAAAAACTGTTTTTT.

This clonotype has just a few counts. V and J are TRBV10-3 and TRBJ2-7; 7 bases align to TRBD1. This CDR3 spans 15 amino acids. J gave up 3 bases and V 3 bases, and 8 bases lay outside the gene matches. Germline CDR1 ENHRY, CDR2 SYGVKD. The CDR3 region is CAISDEGASIYEQYF. The CDR3 nucleotides read TGTGCCATCAGTGACGAGGGGGCGTCTATCTACGAGCAGTACTTC.

The chain carries TRBV7-9 and TRBJ2-7; no clear D gene. In germline, CDR1 is SEHNR, CDR2 FQNEAQ (reference sequence). Trimming took 1 base from V and 3 from J, leaving 10 bases between them. CDR3 size: 14 residues. The CDR3 here is CASSLEPGDYEQYF. CDR3 nucleotide sequence: TGTGCCAGCAGCTTAGAACCAGGCGACTACGAGCAGTACTTC.

This clonotype was seen only a few times. The V gene is TRBV7-2, the J gene TRBJ1-1, with D uncertain. Germline assignment: CDR1 SGHTA and CDR2 FQGNSA. The CDR3 consists of 15 residues. Trimming removed 2 bases at V and 0 bases at J, with 10 bases between. The CDR3 protein is CASSLRGPMNTEAFF. For the CDR3, the DNA is TGTGCCAGCAGCTTACGTGGACCTATGAACACTGAAGCTTTCTTT.